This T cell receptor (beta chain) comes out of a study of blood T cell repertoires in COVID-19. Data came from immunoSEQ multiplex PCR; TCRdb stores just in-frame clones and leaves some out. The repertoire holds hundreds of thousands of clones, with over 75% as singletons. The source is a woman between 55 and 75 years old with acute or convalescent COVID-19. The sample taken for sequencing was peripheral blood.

The CDR3 loop is CASSVDGATYNEQFF. For the CDR3, the DNA is TGTGCCAGCAGCGTAGACGGAGCTACCTACAATGAGCAGTTCTTC. The V gene is TRBV9, the J gene TRBJ2-1; D unresolved. Germline-derived CDR1 and CDR2 are SGDLS and YYNGEE. Trimming pared 0 bases from V and 2 bases from J, leaving 9 bases between. This CDR3 has 15 amino acids.